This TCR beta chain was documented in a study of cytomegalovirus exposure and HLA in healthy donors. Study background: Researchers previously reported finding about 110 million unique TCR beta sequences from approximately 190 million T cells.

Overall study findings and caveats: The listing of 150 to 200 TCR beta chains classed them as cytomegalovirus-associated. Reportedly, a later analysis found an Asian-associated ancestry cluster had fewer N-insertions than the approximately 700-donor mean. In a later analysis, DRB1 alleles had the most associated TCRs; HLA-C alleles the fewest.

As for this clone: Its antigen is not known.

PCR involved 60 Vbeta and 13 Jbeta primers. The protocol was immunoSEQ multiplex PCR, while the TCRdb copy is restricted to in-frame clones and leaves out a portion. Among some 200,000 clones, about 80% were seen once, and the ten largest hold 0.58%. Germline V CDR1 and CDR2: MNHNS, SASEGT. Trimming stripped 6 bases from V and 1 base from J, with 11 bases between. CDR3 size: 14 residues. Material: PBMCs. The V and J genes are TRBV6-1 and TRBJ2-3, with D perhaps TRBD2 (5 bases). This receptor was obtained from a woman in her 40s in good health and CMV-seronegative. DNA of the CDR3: TGTGCCAGCAGGACTCCCGGGGGCACAGATACGCAGTATTTT. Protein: CASRTPGGTDTQYF.